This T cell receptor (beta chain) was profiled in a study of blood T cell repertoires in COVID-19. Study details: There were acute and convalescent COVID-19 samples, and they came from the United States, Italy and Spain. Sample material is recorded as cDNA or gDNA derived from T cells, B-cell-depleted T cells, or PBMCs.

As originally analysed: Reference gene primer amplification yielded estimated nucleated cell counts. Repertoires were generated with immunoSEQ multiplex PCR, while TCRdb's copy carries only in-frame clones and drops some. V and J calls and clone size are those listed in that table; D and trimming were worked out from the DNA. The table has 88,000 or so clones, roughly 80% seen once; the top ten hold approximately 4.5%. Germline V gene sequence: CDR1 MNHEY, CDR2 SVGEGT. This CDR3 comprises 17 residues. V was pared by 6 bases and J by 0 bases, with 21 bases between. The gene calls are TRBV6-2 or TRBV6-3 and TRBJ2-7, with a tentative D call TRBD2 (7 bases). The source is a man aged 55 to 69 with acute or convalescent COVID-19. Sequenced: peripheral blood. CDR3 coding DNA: TGTGCCAGCAGCCCACAATCGAGGGGGGGATCCTCCTACGAGCAGTACTTC. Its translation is CASSPQSRGGSSYEQYF.